The 16 T cell receptor beta chains presented below share a single source sample, sequenced in a study of blood T cell repertoires in COVID-19. Using immunoSEQ multiplex PCR, the repertoire was profiled, and TCRdb retains in-frame clones only, with some absent. The table includes 60,000 to 90,000 clones, about 85% detected once. The sequenced sample was peripheral blood. These receptors all stem from a man in his sixties with COVID-19, enrolled during active disease.

The chain recombines TRBV9 with TRBJ2-7; 10 positions match TRBD1. The length of the CDR3 is 19 residues. Germline assignment: CDR1 SGDLS and CDR2 YYNGEE. Trimming removed 0 bases from V and 1 base from J; junction bases left unmatched: 13. In nucleotides, the CDR3 is TGTGCCAGCAGCGTAGAAAACCGGGACAGGGGCCTTAAATCCTACGAGCAGTACTTC. Translated: CASSVENRDRGLKSYEQYF.

This rearrangement joins TRBV19 to TRBJ1-5, with 7 nucleotides matching TRBD1. V lost 4 bases to trimming and J lost 2 bases; unmatched junction nucleotides: 11. Germline values: CDR1 LNHDA, CDR2 SQIVND (reference sequence). CDR3 size: 17 residues. For the CDR3, the DNA is TGTGCCAGTAGTAAGAACGCAGGGGGTTTTCGCAATCAGCCCCAGCATTTT. Its protein is CASSKNAGGFRNQPQHF.

J is TRBJ1-2 and V is TRBV2; 8 bases line up with TRBD1. With 6 bases clipped from V and 7 bases from J, the junction kept 7 bases outside the gene matches. Per the germline V gene, CDR1 is SNHLY and CDR2 is FYNNEI. The CDR3 spans 13 residues. CDR3 protein: CASSWTGYVGYTF. Here the CDR3 DNA reads TGTGCCAGCAGCTGGACAGGGTATGTTGGCTACACCTTC.

V gene TRBV20-1 combines with J gene TRBJ1-1; 7 nucleotides align to TRBD1. The CDR3 length is 11 residues. Germline V gene lookup returns CDR1 DFQATT and CDR2 SNEGSKA (reference sequence). CDR3 sequence reads: CSLQGRTEAFF. In DNA form, the CDR3 reads TGCAGCCTACAGGGGCGGACTGAAGCTTTCTTT.

The chain carries TRBV19 and TRBJ1-3; D is uncertain. Germline loops: CDR1 LNHDA, CDR2 SQIVND (reference sequence). Trimming removed 1 base at V and 0 bases at J, with 10 bases between. CDR3 length: 16 amino acids. The CDR3 reads CASSIAHLDSGNTIYF. As DNA, the CDR3 is TGTGCCAGTAGTATAGCACATCTTGACTCTGGAAACACCATATATTTT.

V gene TRBV9 combines with J gene TRBJ2-5; TRBD2 matches 8 bases. The V and J ends lost 4 bases and 4 bases, in that order; junction bases with no gene match: 6. From germline, CDR1 is SGDLS and CDR2 YYNGEE. CDR3 length: 14 amino acids. The CDR3: CASSSGSGRETQYF. CDR3 in DNA: TGTGCCAGCAGCTCAGGGAGCGGGAGAGAGACCCAGTACTTC. Full variable domain (rest looked up from reference TRBV9 and TRBJ2-5): DSGVTQTPKHLITATGQRVTLRCSPRSGDLSVYWYQQSLDQGLQFLIQYYNGEERAKGNILERFSAQQFPDLHSELNLSSLELGDSALYFCASSSGSGRETQYFGPGTRLLVL.

With respect to this clone: The same CDR3 is also encoded by other DNA sequences in this sample. The J gene is TRBJ2-3, the V gene TRBV30; possible D gene TRBD1, 5 bases. Germline-derived CDR1 and CDR2 are GTSNPN and SVGIG (reference sequence). V was clipped by 2 bases and J by 2 bases, with 11 bases between them. The CDR3 sequence is 14 residues long. CDR3 protein: CAWSKGQNTDTQYF. The CDR3 region has the DNA TGTGCCTGGAGTAAGGGGCAAAACACAGATACGCAGTATTTT.

This clone was seen a handful of times. The rearrangement joins TRBV2 to TRBJ2-2; a possible D gene is TRBD1 (5 bases). Looked up from germline, CDR1 is SNHLY and CDR2 is FYNNEI. CDR3 length: 14 amino acids. Trimming stripped 7 bases from V and 1 base from J, with 10 bases between. The CDR3 spells CASKQGENTGELFF. For the CDR3, the DNA is TGTGCCAGCAAGCAAGGGGAGAACACCGGGGAGCTGTTTTTT.

The CDR3 DNA sequence: TGTGCCACCAGTGATCCGACAGGCCGGCCAGAGCTGTTTTTT. It yields the protein CATSDPTGRPELFF. The chain joins TRBV24-1 to TRBJ2-2; D may be TRBD1 (6 bases). The germline V gene encodes CDR1 KGHDR and CDR2 SFDVKD. V was cut by 3 bases and J by 11 bases, with 15 bases left in between. This CDR3 has 14 amino acids.

The chain carries TRBV7-9 and TRBJ1-2; 9 nucleotides line up with TRBD1. V lost 5 bases and J lost 6; bases outside the gene matches: 4. Germline lookup yields CDR1 SEHNR and CDR2 FQNEAQ (reference sequence). The CDR3 length is 13 residues. CDR3 coding DNA: TGTGCCAGCAGCCTAACAGGGGGCAATGGCTACACCTTC. This sequence encodes CASSLTGGNGYTF.

The chain joins TRBV10-3 to TRBJ1-1; TRBD1 might be the D (6 bases). This CDR3 is built from 15 residues. Germline CDR1 ENHRY, CDR2 SYGVKD. The ends were cut back, 6 bases at V and 1 base at J, with 15 bases in the middle. The CDR3 nucleotides are TGTGCCATCAGGGACCCTGGGACACAGAACACTGAAGCTTTCTTT. It is translated as CAIRDPGTQNTEAFF.

By share, this clone ranks as medium-sized. The chain is built from TRBV2 and TRBJ1-2, with TRBD1 matching 7 bases. Per germline, CDR1 SNHLY and CDR2 FYNNEI. V shed 6 bases, J shed 6 bases, and the junction held 7 bases outside the gene matches. CDR3 length equals 13 residues. This CDR3 reads CASSVTGQDGYTF. CDR3 nucleotides: TGTGCCAGCAGCGTGACAGGGCAAGATGGCTACACCTTC.

The J gene is TRBJ1-5, the V gene TRBV6-1, with a tentative D call TRBD1 (6 bases). The germline V and J ends were trimmed by 3 bases and 0 bases, with 12 bases remaining between them. The germline V gene encodes CDR1 MNHNS and CDR2 SASEGT. The CDR3 is 16 amino acids. The CDR3 DNA is TGTGCCAGCAGTGAGAGTTGGGGACATAGCAATCAGCCCCAGCATTTT. This encodes CASSESWGHSNQPQHF.

The chain has TRBV30 and TRBJ2-1; D is unclear. CDR1 is GTSNPN, CDR2 SVGIG, per germline (reference sequence). The CDR3 is 12 amino acids. Trimming pared 0 bases from V and 12 bases from J, leaving 12 bases between. CDR3 DNA sequence: TGTGCCTGGAGTGTAAATTCGGTTGCGCAGTTCTTC. This translates into CAWSVNSVAQFF.

The chain carries TRBV29-1 and TRBJ1-4; TRBD1 is a possible D gene (5 bases). Trimming removed 4 bases from V and 8 bases from J, with 11 bases in between. CDR3 length: 12 residues. Germline assignment: CDR1 SQVTM and CDR2 ANQGSEA. DNA of the CDR3: TGCAGCGTTGCCGGGGGGGACGAAAAACTGTTTTTT. This translates into CSVAGGDEKLFF.

The J gene is TRBJ2-7, the V gene TRBV12-3 or TRBV12-4; D gene unclear. CDR3 length: 11 amino acids. Trimming stripped 5 bases from V and 0 bases from J, with 2 bases between. CDR3 bases: TGTGCCAGCAGTCACTCCTACGAGCAGTACTTC. It translates to CASSHSYEQYF.